Each of the 24 T cell receptor beta chains below was sequenced from the same sample in a study of siplizumab effects on memory and regulatory T cells. The repertoire was sequenced with immunoSEQ multiplex PCR; TCRdb's copy has only in-frame clones and lacks some. Of under 110,000 clones listed, 80% to 95% are singletons. Input material: non-Treg CD4+ T cells sorted from blood. The origin of the receptors is a human donor in good health.

This chain uses TRBV29-1 with TRBJ2-3; the match to TRBD2 covers 7 bases. V shed 4 bases, J shed 0 bases, and the junction held 7 bases outside the gene matches. Germline CDR1 reads SQVTM; CDR2 reads ANQGSEA. CDR3 length: 15 amino acids. CDR3 region: CSVATSVTSTDTQYF. The CDR3, as DNA: TGCAGCGTTGCAACTAGCGTTACTAGCACAGATACGCAGTATTTT.

CDR3 sequence: CASTQDRGNQPQHF. The CDR3 region has the DNA TGTGCCAGTACCCAGGACAGGGGGAATCAGCCCCAGCATTTT. The V and J genes are TRBV19 and TRBJ1-5, with TRBD1 identical over 10 bases. This CDR3 region has 14 residues. Germline CDR1 and CDR2: LNHDA and SQIVND (reference sequence). After removal of 7 bases from V and 4 bases from J, the junction contained 4 bases not matched to a gene.

The rearrangement joins TRBV30 to TRBJ2-2; 14 nucleotides align to TRBD2. Germline values: CDR1 GTSNPN, CDR2 SVGIG (reference sequence). This CDR3 contains 17 residues. The V segment lost 1 base and the J segment 4 bases; nucleotides outside the gene matches: 5. CDR3 DNA sequence: TGTGCCTGGAGTGCCAGACTAGCGGGAGGGCGCACCGGGGAGCTGTTTTTT. Protein sequence: CAWSARLAGGRTGELFF.

The V gene is TRBV6-5, the J gene TRBJ2-2; TRBD1 is a possible D gene (6 bases). The CDR3 consists of 15 residues. Germline CDR1 MNHEY, CDR2 SVGAGI. Trimming cost V 2 bases and J 6 bases, with 13 bases left between them. In DNA form, the CDR3 reads TGTGCCAGCAGTTACAGGGGGTCATCGTCCGGGGAGCTGTTTTTT. This translates into CASSYRGSSSGELFF.

The genes are TRBV12-5 and TRBJ2-7; TRBD1 is a possible D gene (6 bases). Trimming stripped 3 bases from V and 3 bases from J, with 21 bases between. Germline loops: CDR1 LGHNT, CDR2 FRNRAP. This CDR3 comprises 17 residues. The CDR3 loop reads CASGLRYSGDRNYEQYF. DNA of the CDR3: TGTGCTAGTGGTTTACGGTACTCAGGGGACCGAAACTACGAGCAGTACTTC.

The CDR3 nucleotides read TGTGCCAGCAGACTTACGGTTGGCCGGACACCCCCTTCCGACAATGAGCAGTTCTTC. Translation: CASRLTVGRTPPSDNEQFF. The genes are TRBV7-9 and TRBJ2-1; perhaps TRBD1 as D (5 bases). From germline, CDR1 is SEHNR and CDR2 FQNEAQ (reference sequence). V gave up 6 bases and J gave up 5 bases, with 29 bases separating them. CDR3 size: 19 residues.

V usage is TRBV2 and J usage is TRBJ2-4; D remains ambiguous. Trimming pared 3 bases from V and 0 bases from J, leaving 6 bases between. CDR1 SNHLY and CDR2 FYNNEI come from the germline V gene. This CDR3 is 14 amino acids long. This CDR3 reads CASSERLAKNIQYF. CDR3 DNA sequence: TGTGCCAGCAGTGAGCGGTTAGCCAAAAACATTCAGTACTTC.

The gene calls are TRBV5-6 and TRBJ2-5, with 10 positions matching TRBD2. The germline gives CDR1 SGHDT, CDR2 YYEEEE. This CDR3 contains 16 residues. The V gene end was trimmed by 2 bases and the J gene end by 0 bases; junction bases not matched to a gene: 4. The CDR3 reads CASSFRTSGNQETQYF. The CDR3 DNA reads TGTGCCAGCAGCTTTCGGACTAGCGGCAACCAAGAGACCCAGTACTTC.

A remark on this clone: Other DNA variants within this sample encode the same CDR3. This chain joins TRBV6-5 and TRBJ1-2, with D possibly matching TRBD1 (6 bases). The CDR3 is made up of 11 amino acids. V lost 5 bases and J lost 8, with 9 bases in between. Germline lookup yields CDR1 MNHEY and CDR2 SVGAGI. Here the CDR3 DNA reads TGTGCCAGCAGTACAGGGTACGGCTACACCTTC. Translation gives CASSTGYGYTF.

J is TRBJ2-1 and V is TRBV25-1, with unresolved D. This CDR3 region has 12 residues. Germline V gene sequence: CDR1 MGHDK, CDR2 SYGVNS. Trimming took 4 bases from V and 3 from J, leaving 4 bases between them. CDR3 nucleotides: TGTGCCAGCAGTGGGATCTACAATGAGCAGTTCTTC. Translation gives CASSGIYNEQFF.

V usage is TRBV5-4 and J usage is TRBJ2-2; perhaps D is TRBD1 or TRBD2 (5 bases each). V was shortened by 4 bases and J by 4 bases, with 17 bases between the two germline ends. CDR3 size: 16 residues. CDR1 is SGHNT and CDR2 is YYREEE in the germline V gene (reference sequence). CDR3 in amino acids: CASSRKPRDPTGELFF. Written as DNA, the CDR3 is TGTGCCAGCAGCCGAAAGCCCCGGGACCCCACCGGGGAGCTGTTTTTT.

The chain is built from TRBV10-3 and TRBJ2-2; 7 bases are a match to TRBD1. The CDR3 sequence is 15 residues long. J lost 4 bases, V lost 6 bases, and 8 bases had no gene match. The V gene's germline CDR1 is ENHRY and CDR2 SYGVKD. The CDR3 sequence: CAIRPSGTVTGELFF. The CDR3 DNA follows: TGTGCCATCAGACCATCCGGGACAGTCACCGGGGAGCTGTTTTTT.

This chain links TRBV28 with TRBJ1-3, with D unresolved. Germline V gives CDR1 MDHEN, CDR2 SYDVKM. V lost 8 bases and J 2 bases, leaving 10 bases between the germline ends. The CDR3 totals 13 residues. CDR3 DNA: TGTGCCAGCCTCCAGGCAGCTGGAAACACCATATATTTT. It encodes CASLQAAGNTIYF.

V is TRBV7-3 and J is TRBJ1-1; unclear D gene. V was shortened by 0 bases and J by 1 base, with 6 bases between the two germline ends. Germline CDR1 reads SGHTA; CDR2 reads FQGTGA. The CDR3 covers 14 residues. CDR3 loop: CASSLTSANTEAFF. DNA for the CDR3: TGTGCCAGCAGCTTAACCTCAGCGAACACTGAAGCTTTCTTT. Supplemented by reference TRBV7-3 and TRBJ1-1, the full variable domain reads GAGVSQTPSNKVTEKGKYVELRCDPISGHTALYWYRQSLGQGPEFLIYFQGTGAADDSGLPNDRFFAVRPEGSVSTLKIQRTERGDSAVYLCASSLTSANTEAFFGQGTRLTVV.

Of note for this clone: The same CDR3 arises from other DNA sequences in this sample as well. Here the CDR3 reads CSVEKQGNTEAFF. The DNA of the CDR3 is TGCAGCGTTGAGAAACAGGGAAACACTGAAGCTTTCTTT. The chain uses TRBV29-1 and TRBJ1-1; perhaps TRBD1 as D (6 bases). The CDR3 is 13 residues long. V shed 3 bases and J shed 2 bases, with 10 bases lying between them. The germline V gene has CDR1 SQVTM and CDR2 ANQGSEA. Using reference TRBV29-1 and TRBJ1-1 for the parts outside the CDR3, the full variable domain is SAVISQKPSRDICQRGTSLTIQCQVDSQVTMMFWYRQQPGQSLTLIATANQGSEATYESGFVIDKFPISRPNLTFSTLTVSNMSPEDSSIYLCSVEKQGNTEAFFGQGTRLTVV.

The chain employs TRBV9 and TRBJ2-7; TRBD2 matches at 8 bases. V trimming: 0 bases; J trimming: 2 bases; junction bases outside the gene matches: 7. From germline, CDR1 is SGDLS and CDR2 YYNGEE. The CDR3 runs to 16 residues. The CDR3 region has the DNA TGTGCCAGCAGCGTAGGCCGGCTAGCGGGTCCCTACGAGCAGTACTTC. Its protein is CASSVGRLAGPYEQYF. Complete variable domain (other parts from reference TRBV9 and TRBJ2-7): DSGVTQTPKHLITATGQRVTLRCSPRSGDLSVYWYQQSLDQGLQFLIQYYNGEERAKGNILERFSAQQFPDLHSELNLSSLELGDSALYFCASSVGRLAGPYEQYFGPGTRLTVT.

On this clone: The identical CDR3 is also encoded by other nucleotide sequences in the sample. The chain combines TRBV18 with TRBJ2-3; D is unclear. V dropped 3 bases and J dropped 0 bases, with 4 bases sitting between them. The germline V gene has CDR1 KGHSH and CDR2 LQKENI. This CDR3 is built from 13 residues. The CDR3 nucleotides read TGTGCCAGCTCACCCGGTAGCACAGATACGCAGTATTTT. It codes for CASSPGSTDTQYF.

The chain carries TRBV30 and TRBJ2-7; no clear D. The CDR3 length is 13 residues. V was shortened by 3 bases and J by 4 bases, with 13 bases between the two germline ends. CDR1 and CDR2 from the germline V gene are GTSNPN and SVGIG (reference sequence). CDR3 in DNA: TGTGCCTGGAGCCGCGGAAGTGGGTACGAGCAGTACTTC. Protein: CAWSRGSGYEQYF.

The chain uses TRBV4-1 and TRBJ2-1, with 7 bases identical to TRBD2. The germline gives CDR1 MGHRA, CDR2 YSYEKL. With 0 bases clipped from V and 4 bases from J, the junction kept 6 bases outside the gene matches. The CDR3 has 16 amino acids. The CDR3 loop reads CASSQDPASGYNEQFF. CDR3 bases: TGCGCCAGCAGCCAAGATCCGGCTAGCGGTTACAATGAGCAGTTCTTC.

The V gene is TRBV30, the J gene TRBJ1-5, with 9 bases fitting TRBD1. The germline V gene encodes CDR1 GTSNPN and CDR2 SVGIG (reference sequence). The junction had 7 bases not matched to a gene; V was cut back by 3 bases and J by 4 bases. The CDR3 has 15 residues. The CDR3 coding sequence is TGTGCCTGGAGCCCTGGACAGGGGACTAATCAGCCCCAGCATTTT. Translating it yields CAWSPGQGTNQPQHF.

This chain joins TRBV5-1 and TRBJ2-7, with TRBD2 as a possible D gene (6 bases). With 2 bases removed from V and 1 base from J, the gap between germline ends came to 10 bases. The CDR3 is 14 residues long. CDR1 is SGHRS and CDR2 is YFSETQ in the germline V gene. The CDR3 protein is CASSLGGTSYEQYF. Written as DNA, the CDR3 is TGCGCCAGCAGCTTAGGCGGGACGTCCTACGAGCAGTACTTC.

The chain links TRBV2 to TRBJ2-1; 8 nucleotides line up with TRBD1. There are 14 residues in the CDR3. J lost 6 bases, V lost 3 bases, and 4 bases had no gene match. Germline V gene lookup returns CDR1 SNHLY and CDR2 FYNNEI. Here the CDR3 DNA reads TGTGCCAGCAGTGAGGACAGGGTGGGCAATGAGCAGTTCTTC. It translates to CASSEDRVGNEQFF.

This clone was observed a few times. The V call is TRBV14, the J call TRBJ2-7; D gene ambiguous. Per germline, CDR1 SGHDN and CDR2 FVKESK. The CDR3 extends over 11 amino acids. Trimming shortened V by 3 bases and J by 4 bases, and 4 bases separated the two germline ends. DNA for the CDR3: TGTGCCAGCAGCCATTTGTACGAGCAGTACTTC. This encodes CASSHLYEQYF. Full variable domain (rest looked up from reference TRBV14 and TRBJ2-7): EAGVTQFPSHSVIEKGQTVTLRCDPISGHDNLYWYRRVMGKEIKFLLHFVKESKQDESGMPNNRFLAERTGGTYSTLKVQPAELEDSGVYFCASSHLYEQYFGPGTRLTVT.

The chain links TRBV11-2 to TRBJ2-7; D call uncertain. The CDR3 contains 16 residues. The germline V gene encodes CDR1 SGHAT and CDR2 FQNNGV. V dropped 5 bases and J dropped 4 bases, with 21 bases sitting between them. This CDR3 is CASSRSGRTLGYEQYF. The CDR3 region has the DNA TGTGCCAGCAGCCGTTCTGGCCGCACGTTAGGATACGAGCAGTACTTC.